The present TCR beta chain was sequenced within a study of blood T cell repertoires in COVID-19. In germline, CDR1 is KGHDR, CDR2 SFDVKD. This CDR3 is 14 amino acids long. Trimming removed 4 bases from V and 4 bases from J, with 12 bases in between. The repertoire was sequenced with immunoSEQ multiplex PCR; TCRdb's copy has only in-frame clones and lacks some. Found here are about 140,000 clones, approximately 81% of them singletons; the top ten hold around 2.5%. This rearrangement joins TRBV24-1 to TRBJ1-2, with a weak D call TRBD1 (6 bases). Source material: peripheral blood. The sequence was obtained from a human donor with acute or convalescent COVID-19. The donor label of this sample is uncertain. The CDR3 sequence: CATSDGDISYGYTF. CDR3 coding DNA: TGTGCCACCAGTGACGGGGACATCAGCTATGGCTACACCTTC.